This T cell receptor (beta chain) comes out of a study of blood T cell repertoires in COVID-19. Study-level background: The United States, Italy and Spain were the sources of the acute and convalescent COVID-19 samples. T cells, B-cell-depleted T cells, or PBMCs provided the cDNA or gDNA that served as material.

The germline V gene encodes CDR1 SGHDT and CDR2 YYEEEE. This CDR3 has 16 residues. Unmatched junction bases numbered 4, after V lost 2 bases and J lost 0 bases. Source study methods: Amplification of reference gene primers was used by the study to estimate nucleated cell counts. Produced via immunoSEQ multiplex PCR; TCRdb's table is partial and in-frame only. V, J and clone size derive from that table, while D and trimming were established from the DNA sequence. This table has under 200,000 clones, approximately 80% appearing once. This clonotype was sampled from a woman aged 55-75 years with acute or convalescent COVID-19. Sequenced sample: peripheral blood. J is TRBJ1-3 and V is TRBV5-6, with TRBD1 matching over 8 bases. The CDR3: CASSFDRGSSGNTIYF. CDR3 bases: TGTGCCAGCAGCTTTGACAGGGGTAGCTCTGGAAACACCATATATTTT.